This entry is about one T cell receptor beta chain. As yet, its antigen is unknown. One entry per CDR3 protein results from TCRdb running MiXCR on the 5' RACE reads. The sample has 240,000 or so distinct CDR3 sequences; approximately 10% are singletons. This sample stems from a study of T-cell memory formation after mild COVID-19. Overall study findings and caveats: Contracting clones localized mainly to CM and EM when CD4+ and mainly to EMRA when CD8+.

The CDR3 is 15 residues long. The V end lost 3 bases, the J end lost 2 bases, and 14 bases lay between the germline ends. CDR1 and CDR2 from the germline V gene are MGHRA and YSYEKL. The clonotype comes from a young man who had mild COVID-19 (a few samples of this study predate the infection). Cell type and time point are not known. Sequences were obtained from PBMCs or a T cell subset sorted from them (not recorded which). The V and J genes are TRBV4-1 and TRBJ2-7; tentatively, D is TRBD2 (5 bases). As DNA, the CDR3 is TGCGCCAGCAGCCATTCGGCGGGCCAAACCTACGAGCAGTACTTC. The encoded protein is CASSHSAGQTYEQYF.